This T cell receptor beta chain was found in a study of cytomegalovirus exposure and HLA in healthy donors. The PCR contained 60 Vbeta and 13 Jbeta primers. The table came from immunoSEQ multiplex PCR; TCRdb's copy has only in-frame clones and leaves some out. The sample consists of some 130,000 clones, roughly 65% of them appearing once. Material for sequencing was PBMCs. The origin of this receptor is a man between 40 and 49 years old in good health and CMV-seropositive.

CDR3 sequence (DNA): TGCGCCAGCACCGAGCTGGAACAGGGAACCTACGAGCAGTACTTC. This translates into CASTELEQGTYEQYF. This chain uses TRBV5-1 with TRBJ2-7, with D perhaps matching TRBD1 (6 bases). Trimming stripped 6 bases from V and 2 bases from J, with 18 bases between. The CDR3 has 15 residues. CDR1 SGHRS and CDR2 YFSETQ come from the germline V gene.